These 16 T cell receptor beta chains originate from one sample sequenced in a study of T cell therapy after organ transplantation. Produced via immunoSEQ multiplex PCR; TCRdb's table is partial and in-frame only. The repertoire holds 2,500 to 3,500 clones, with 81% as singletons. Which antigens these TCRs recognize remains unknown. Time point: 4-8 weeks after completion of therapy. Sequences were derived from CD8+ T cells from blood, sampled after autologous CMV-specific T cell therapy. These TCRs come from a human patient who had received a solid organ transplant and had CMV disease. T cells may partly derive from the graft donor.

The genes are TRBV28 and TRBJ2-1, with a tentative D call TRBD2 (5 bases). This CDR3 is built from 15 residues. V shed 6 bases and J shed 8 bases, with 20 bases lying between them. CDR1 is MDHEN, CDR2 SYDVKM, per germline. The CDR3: CASRAGGLFGDEQFF. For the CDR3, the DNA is TGTGCCAGCAGGGCTGGCGGACTCTTCGGGGATGAGCAGTTCTTC.

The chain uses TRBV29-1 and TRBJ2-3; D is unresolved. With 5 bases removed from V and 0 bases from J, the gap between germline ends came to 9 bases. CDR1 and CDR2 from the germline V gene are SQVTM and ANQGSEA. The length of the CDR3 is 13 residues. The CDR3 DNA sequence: TGCAGCGTTCCCGGGTCTAGCACAGATACGCAGTATTTT. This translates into CSVPGSSTDTQYF.

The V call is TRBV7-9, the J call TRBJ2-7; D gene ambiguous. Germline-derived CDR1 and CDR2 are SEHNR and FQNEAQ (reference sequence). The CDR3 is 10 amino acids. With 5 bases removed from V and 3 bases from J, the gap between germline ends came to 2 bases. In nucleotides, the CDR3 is TGTGCCAGCAGCGGCTACGAGCAGTACTTC. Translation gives CASSGYEQYF.

DNA for the CDR3: TGTGCCAGCGCTACAGGGACTGGGGCCAACGTCCTGACTTTC. This gives the protein CASATGTGANVLTF. V gene TRBV5-6 combines with J gene TRBJ2-6, with TRBD1 as a possible D gene (6 bases). The CDR3 consists of 14 residues. Trimming cost V 7 bases and J 2 bases, with 10 bases left between them. Germline-derived CDR1 and CDR2 are SGHDT and YYEEEE.

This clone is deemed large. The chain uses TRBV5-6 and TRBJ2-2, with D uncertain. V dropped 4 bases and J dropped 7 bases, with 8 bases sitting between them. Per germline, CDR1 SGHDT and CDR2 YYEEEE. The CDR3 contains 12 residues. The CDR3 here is CASSPLGGELFF. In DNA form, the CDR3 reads TGTGCCAGCAGCCCCCTCGGCGGGGAGCTGTTTTTT.

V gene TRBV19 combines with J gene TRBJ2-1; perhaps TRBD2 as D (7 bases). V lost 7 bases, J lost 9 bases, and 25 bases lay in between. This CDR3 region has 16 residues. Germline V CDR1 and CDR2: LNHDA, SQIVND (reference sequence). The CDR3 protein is CASNGVGGLIDGEQFF. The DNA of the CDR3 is TGTGCCAGTAATGGGGTCGGGGGGCTTATCGATGGTGAGCAGTTCTTC.

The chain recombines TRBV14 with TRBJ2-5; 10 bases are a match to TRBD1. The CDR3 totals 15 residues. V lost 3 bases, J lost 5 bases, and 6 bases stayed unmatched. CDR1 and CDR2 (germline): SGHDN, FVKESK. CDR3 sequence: CASSHRDRGGETQYF. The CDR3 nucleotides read TGTGCCAGCAGCCACCGGGACAGGGGAGGCGAGACCCAGTACTTC.

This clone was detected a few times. Here the CDR3 reads CASPSYEQYF. As DNA, the CDR3 is TGTGCTAGCCCTTCTTACGAGCAGTACTTC. This chain uses TRBV12-5 with TRBJ2-7; D not certain. The V gene's germline CDR1 is LGHNT and CDR2 FRNRAP. There are 10 residues in the CDR3. V was pared by 9 bases and J by 4 bases, with 7 bases between.

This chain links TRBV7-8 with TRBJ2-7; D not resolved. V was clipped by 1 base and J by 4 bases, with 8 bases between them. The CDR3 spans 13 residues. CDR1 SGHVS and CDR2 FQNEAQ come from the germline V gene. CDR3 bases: TGTGCCAGCAGCTTAGTTCTATTTTACGAGCAGTACTTC. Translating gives CASSLVLFYEQYF. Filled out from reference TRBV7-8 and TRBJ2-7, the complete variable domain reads GAGVSQSPRYKVAKRGQDVALRCDPISGHVSLFWYQQALGQGPEFLTYFQNEAQLDKSGLPSDRFFAERPEGSVSTLKIQRTQQEDSAVYLCASSLVLFYEQYFGPGTRLTVT.

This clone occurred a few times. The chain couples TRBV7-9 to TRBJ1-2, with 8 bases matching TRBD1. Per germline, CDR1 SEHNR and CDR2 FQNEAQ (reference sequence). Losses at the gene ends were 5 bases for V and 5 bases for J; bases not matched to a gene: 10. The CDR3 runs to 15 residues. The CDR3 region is CASSPGQGSGYGYTF. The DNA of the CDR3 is TGTGCCAGCAGCCCAGGACAGGGTTCGGGTTATGGCTACACCTTC.

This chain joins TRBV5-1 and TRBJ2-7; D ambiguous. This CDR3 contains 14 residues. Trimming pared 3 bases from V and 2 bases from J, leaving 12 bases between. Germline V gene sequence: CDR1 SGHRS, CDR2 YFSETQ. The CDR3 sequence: CASSWEDGTYEQYF. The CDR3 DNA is TGCGCCAGCAGCTGGGAAGACGGAACCTACGAGCAGTACTTC.

The CDR3 loop reads CATSRGKGQANQPQHF. As DNA, the CDR3 is TGTGCCACCAGCAGAGGCAAAGGACAGGCAAATCAGCCCCAGCATTTT. This chain joins TRBV15 and TRBJ1-5, with TRBD1 identical over 7 bases. V lost 1 base to trimming and J lost 4 bases; unmatched junction nucleotides: 7. The CDR3 runs to 16 residues. Germline V gives CDR1 LNHNV, CDR2 YYDKDF (reference sequence).

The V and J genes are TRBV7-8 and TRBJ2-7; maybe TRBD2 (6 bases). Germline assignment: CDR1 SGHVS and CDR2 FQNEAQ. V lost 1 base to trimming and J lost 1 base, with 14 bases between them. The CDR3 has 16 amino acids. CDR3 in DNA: TGTGCCAGCAGCTTAGGGGGGGAGGAGGGGTCCTACGAGCAGTACTTC. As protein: CASSLGGEEGSYEQYF.

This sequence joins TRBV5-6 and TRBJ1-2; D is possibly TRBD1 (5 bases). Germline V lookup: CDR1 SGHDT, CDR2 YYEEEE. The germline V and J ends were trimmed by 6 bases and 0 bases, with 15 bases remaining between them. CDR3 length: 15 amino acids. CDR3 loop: CASTPGTGTNYGYTF. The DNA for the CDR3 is TGTGCCAGCACCCCGGGAACAGGAACTAACTATGGCTACACCTTC.

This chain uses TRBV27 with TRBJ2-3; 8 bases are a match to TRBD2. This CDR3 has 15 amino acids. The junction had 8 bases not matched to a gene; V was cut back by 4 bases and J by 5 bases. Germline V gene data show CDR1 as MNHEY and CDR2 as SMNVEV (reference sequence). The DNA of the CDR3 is TGTGCCAGCAGTTACTCGGGGGGGCGGAGAGATACGCAGTATTTT. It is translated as CASSYSGGRRDTQYF.

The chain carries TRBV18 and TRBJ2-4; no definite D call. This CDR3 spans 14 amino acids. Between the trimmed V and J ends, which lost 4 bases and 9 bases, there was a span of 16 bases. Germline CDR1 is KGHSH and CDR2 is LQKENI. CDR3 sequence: CASSQWGRVAIQYF. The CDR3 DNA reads TGTGCCAGCTCACAGTGGGGTAGGGTGGCCATTCAGTACTTC.